Listed here are 17 T cell receptor beta chains from one sample, sequenced in a study of cytomegalovirus exposure and HLA in healthy donors. The PCR ran on 60 Vbeta and 13 Jbeta primers. Sequencing was performed with immunoSEQ multiplex PCR; in TCRdb, only in-frame clones are kept and a portion is missing. The sample has about 140,000 clones; 73% are singletons. The sample was PBMCs. These receptors all stem from a woman in her thirties or forties in good health and CMV-seronegative.

The chain combines TRBV7-9 with TRBJ2-5; 14 bases are a match to TRBD2. The DNA end favors TRBJ2-7, so the J call may be wrong. From germline, CDR1 is SEHNR and CDR2 FQNEAQ (reference sequence). This CDR3 has 18 residues. The CDR3 is CASSYQGLAGDRSYEQYF. The DNA of the CDR3 is TGTGCCAGCAGCTATCAGGGACTAGCGGGGGACCGCTCCTACGAGCAGTACTTC.

This rearrangement joins TRBV28 to TRBJ1-5; no firm D call. This CDR3 is 17 amino acids long. Germline V gives CDR1 MDHEN, CDR2 SYDVKM. V lost 0 bases and J 5 bases, leaving 17 bases between the germline ends. In DNA form, the CDR3 reads TGTGCCAGCAGTTTATGGTTACTTCGGGGTGATCATCAGCCCCAGCATTTT. Protein: CASSLWLLRGDHQPQHF.

This rearrangement joins TRBV19 to TRBJ1-5; D is perhaps TRBD1 (6 bases). Looked up from germline, CDR1 is LNHDA and CDR2 is SQIVND (reference sequence). The CDR3 loop spans 19 amino acids. The V end was cut by 3 bases, the J end by 2 bases, with 23 bases between. Written as DNA, the CDR3 is TGTGCCAGTAGTATCCGGGAGAGAGTGGGGGGGCCCGGCAATCAGCCCCAGCATTTT. Translated: CASSIRERVGGPGNQPQHF.

The chain's CDR3 is CASSIGQGMETQYF. The CDR3 DNA is TGTGCCAGTAGTATCGGACAGGGTATGGAGACCCAGTACTTC. V and J are TRBV19 and TRBJ2-5; TRBD1 agrees at 8 bases. V lost 3 bases, J lost 5 bases, and 5 bases stayed unmatched. Germline CDR1 and CDR2: LNHDA and SQIVND (reference sequence). The CDR3 loop spans 14 amino acids. Drawing the rest from reference TRBV19 and TRBJ2-5, the complete variable domain is DGGITQSPKYLFRKEGQNVTLSCEQNLNHDAMYWYRQDPGQGLRLIYYSQIVNDFQKGDIAEGYSVSREKKESFPLTVTSAQKNPTAFYLCASSIGQGMETQYFGPGTRLLVL.

The rearrangement uses TRBV7-9 and TRBJ1-2; 9 positions match TRBD1. Germline CDR1 reads SEHNR; CDR2 reads FQNEAQ (reference sequence). V was clipped by 4 bases and J by 4 bases; unmatched bases: 13. The CDR3 is 17 amino acids. The CDR3 reads CASSSTLSQGAFYGYTF. In DNA form, the CDR3 reads TGTGCCAGCAGCTCGACCTTATCACAGGGGGCGTTCTATGGCTACACCTTC.

This chain connects TRBV11-2 to TRBJ1-2, with a weak D call TRBD1 (6 bases). The CDR3 runs to 16 residues. Per the germline V gene, CDR1 is SGHAT and CDR2 is FQNNGV. Trimming left V 0 bases short and J 2 bases short, with 13 bases between. The CDR3: CASSLEGAVSNYGYTF. In DNA form, the CDR3 reads TGTGCCAGCAGCTTAGAGGGGGCGGTGAGCAACTATGGCTACACCTTC.

Worth noting for this clone: A read error may account for a junction end that differs from germline. The J gene is TRBJ1-5, the V gene TRBV2, with a weak D call TRBD1 (6 bases). This CDR3 is built from 12 residues. Germline V gene lookup returns CDR1 SNHLY and CDR2 FYNNEI. The CDR3 reads CASSIDRRGFNF. The DNA for the CDR3 is TGTGCCAGCAGTATCGACAGAAGGGGGTTCAATTTT.

This clone has a single count. This rearrangement joins TRBV4-2 to TRBJ2-1; 7 nucleotides align to TRBD1. V gave up 0 bases and J gave up 1 base; unmatched junction bases: 0. The CDR3 extends over 15 amino acids. Per the germline V gene, CDR1 is LGHNA and CDR2 is YNFKEQ. CDR3 coding DNA: TGTGCCAGCAGCCAAGAGGGACAGTCCTACAATGAGCAGTTCTTC. Translated: CASSQEGQSYNEQFF.

This chain uses TRBV28 with TRBJ1-1, with TRBD1 identical over 7 bases. The CDR3 runs 14 residues. In germline, CDR1 is MDHEN, CDR2 SYDVKM. Trimming took 1 base from V and 7 from J; bases not matched to a gene: 6. CDR3 protein: CASSLSTGSREAFF. The CDR3 DNA is TGTGCCAGCAGTTTATCGACAGGGTCCCGTGAAGCTTTCTTT.

The rearrangement joins TRBV7-2 to TRBJ2-3, with 10 bases fitting TRBD2. The CDR3 is made up of 15 amino acids. V lost 5 bases to trimming and J lost 1 base; unmatched junction nucleotides: 3. CDR1 and CDR2 from the germline V gene are SGHTA and FQGNSA. CDR3 sequence: CASSQGLAGTDTQYF. The CDR3 DNA is TGTGCCAGCAGCCAAGGACTAGCGGGCACAGATACGCAGTATTTT.

CDR3 nucleotides: TGTGCCACCAGCAGAGGGGGGGACGGCTACACCTTC. This encodes CATSRGGDGYTF. This chain uses TRBV15 with TRBJ1-2, with a weak D call TRBD1 (5 bases). CDR3 length: 12 amino acids. Trimming left V 1 base short and J 8 bases short, with 8 bases between. Germline V gives CDR1 LNHNV, CDR2 YYDKDF (reference sequence).

This chain connects TRBV10-2 to TRBJ1-1; D might be TRBD1 (5 bases). The CDR3 loop spans 13 amino acids. Germline V lookup: CDR1 WSHSY, CDR2 SAAADI. V shed 6 bases and J shed 0 bases, with 8 bases lying between them. Here the CDR3 DNA reads TGCGCCAGCAGGGACATCCTGAACACTGAAGCTTTCTTT. This gives the protein CASRDILNTEAFF.

This chain connects TRBV27 to TRBJ1-2; 9 bases match TRBD1. The junction had 4 bases not matched to a gene; V was cut back by 5 bases and J by 3 bases. CDR1 is MNHEY, CDR2 SMNVEV, per germline (reference sequence). This CDR3 contains 14 residues. The CDR3: CASSPDRGYYGYTF. In DNA form, the CDR3 reads TGTGCCAGCAGTCCAGACAGGGGGTACTATGGCTACACCTTC.

The V call is TRBV9, the J call TRBJ1-4; 7 positions match TRBD1. The CDR3 covers 16 residues. CDR1 and CDR2 (germline): SGDLS, YYNGEE. After removal of 2 bases from V and 7 bases from J, the junction contained 11 bases not matched to a gene. CDR3 amino acids: CASSVRDRVGGEKLFF. CDR3 sequence (DNA): TGTGCCAGCAGCGTCCGGGACAGAGTCGGCGGTGAAAAACTGTTTTTT.

In this sample, this clone turned up a few times. The rearrangement uses TRBV2 and TRBJ1-5; unclear D gene. The CDR3 loop spans 15 amino acids. The ends were cut back, 2 bases at V and 0 bases at J, with 8 bases in the middle. Germline V CDR1 and CDR2: SNHLY, FYNNEI. The CDR3 reads CASSERGDSNQPQHF. The CDR3 DNA sequence: TGTGCCAGCAGTGAACGCGGTGATAGCAATCAGCCCCAGCATTTT. Together with reference TRBV2 and TRBJ1-5, the CDR3 gives the full variable domain: EPEVTQTPSHQVTQMGQEVILRCVPISNHLYFYWYRQILGQKVEFLVSFYNNEISEKSEIFDDQFSVERPDGSNFTLKIRSTKLEDSAMYFCASSERGDSNQPQHFGDGTRLSIL.

The chain joins TRBV5-5 to TRBJ2-7; D call uncertain. This CDR3 contains 14 residues. The germline V gene encodes CDR1 SGHKS and CDR2 YYEKEE (reference sequence). The V gene lost 2 bases and the J gene lost 1 base, with 10 bases spanning the gap. CDR3: CASSLDMRSYEQYV. CDR3 DNA sequence: TGTGCCAGCAGCTTAGACATGAGATCCTACGAGCAGTACGTC.

The V and J genes are TRBV5-1 and TRBJ2-3; 7 bases are a match to TRBD2. This CDR3 has 16 amino acids. Per germline, CDR1 SGHRS and CDR2 YFSETQ. V lost 4 bases to trimming and J lost 1 base; unmatched junction nucleotides: 9. This CDR3 is CASSGILAVGTDTQYF. CDR3 nucleotides: TGCGCCAGCAGCGGAATCCTAGCGGTCGGCACAGATACGCAGTATTTT.